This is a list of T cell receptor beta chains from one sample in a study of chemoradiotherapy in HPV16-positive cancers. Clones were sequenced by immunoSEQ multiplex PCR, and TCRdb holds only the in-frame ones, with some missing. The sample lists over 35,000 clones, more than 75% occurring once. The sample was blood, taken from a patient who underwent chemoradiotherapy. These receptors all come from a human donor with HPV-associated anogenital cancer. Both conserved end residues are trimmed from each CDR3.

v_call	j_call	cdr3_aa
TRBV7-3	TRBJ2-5	ASSPRSQETQY
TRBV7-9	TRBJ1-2	ASSLSGGQGYGYT
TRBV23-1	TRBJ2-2	ASSQSGQGAYWELF
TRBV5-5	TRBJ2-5	ASSLRDGQETQY
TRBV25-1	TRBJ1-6	ASSIGTGRFGNSPLH
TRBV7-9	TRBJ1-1	ATGGRDDTEAF
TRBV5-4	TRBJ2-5	ASSLLMGAEETQY
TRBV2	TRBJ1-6	ASRGGGSYNSPLH
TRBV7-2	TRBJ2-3	ASSLGGFFSTDTQY
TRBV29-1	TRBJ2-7	SVEGLLGSSYEQY
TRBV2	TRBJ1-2	ASSTIRDTGGYT
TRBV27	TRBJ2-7	ASKKLAGGSYEQY
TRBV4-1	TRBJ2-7	ASSPLGGTPTYEQY
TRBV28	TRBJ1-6	ASSEPQGAGVSPLH
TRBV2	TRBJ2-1	ASKTTRGRYNEQF
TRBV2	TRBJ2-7	ATLGERGASYEQY
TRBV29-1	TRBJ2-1	SVEDRASGGGGEQF
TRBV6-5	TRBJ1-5	ASSAGNSNQPQH
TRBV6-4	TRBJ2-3	ASSPDRGTDTQY
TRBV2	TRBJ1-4	ASSTTPTNEKLF
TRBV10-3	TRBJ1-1	AISDPGTGTWRAEAF
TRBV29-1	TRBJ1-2	SVVTGAGFNYGYT
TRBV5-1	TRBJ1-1	ASSLDAQAF
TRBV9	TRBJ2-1	ASSPPGVGTGVFNEQF
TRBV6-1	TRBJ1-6	ASSAQRSDYNSPLH
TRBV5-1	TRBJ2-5	ASSRLAGPQETQY
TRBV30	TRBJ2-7	AWSPFTGNSYEQY
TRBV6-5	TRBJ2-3	ASSYSGGGLTDTQY
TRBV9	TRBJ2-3	ASRNLAGSTDTQY
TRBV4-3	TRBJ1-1	ASSQELRAGVGTEAF
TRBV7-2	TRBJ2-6	ASSRQGSGANVLT
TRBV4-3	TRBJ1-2	ASSQEIVGTVYGYT
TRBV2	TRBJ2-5	AGGQQETQY
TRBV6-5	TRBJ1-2	ASSNTAGYT
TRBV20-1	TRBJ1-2	SASWVGGYT
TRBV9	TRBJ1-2	ASSVGGGQGNGYT
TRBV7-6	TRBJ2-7	ASSLGTKSGGLYEQY
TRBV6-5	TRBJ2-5	ASSKGGGGLKTQY
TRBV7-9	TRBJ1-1	ASSPGQAEAF
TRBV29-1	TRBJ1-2	SVEDWTENYGYT
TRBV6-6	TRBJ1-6	ASSYGRAPRSPLH
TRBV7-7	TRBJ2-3	ASSRTTSTDTQY
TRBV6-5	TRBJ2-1	ASSRQGSYNEQF
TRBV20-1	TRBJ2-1	CKQVFNEQF
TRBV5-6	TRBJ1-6	ASSLLGDNSPLH
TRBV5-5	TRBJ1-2	ASSFDREGGYGYT
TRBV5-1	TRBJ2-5	ASRSDRRGGETQY
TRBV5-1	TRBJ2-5	ASSWDSPETQY
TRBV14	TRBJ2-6	ASSQERGISGANVLT
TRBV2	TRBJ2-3	ASSEALQHTDTQY
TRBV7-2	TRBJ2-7	ASSLGGLIVYEQY
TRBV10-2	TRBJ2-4	ASSETGVGIQY
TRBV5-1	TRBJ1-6	ASSNGDSSSPPLH
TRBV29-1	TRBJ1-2	SGGGGYGYT
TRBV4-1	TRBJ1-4	ASSPIQRRPGEDEKLF
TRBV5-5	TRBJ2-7	ASSLQRGWASYEQY
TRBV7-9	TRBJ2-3	ASSRTSGGTDTQY